The 29 T cell receptor beta chains reported below all come from one sample, sequenced in a study of blood T cell repertoires in COVID-19. Measured with immunoSEQ multiplex PCR; TCRdb has only the in-frame clones, and not every one. The table shows some 11,000 clones, with roughly 83% occurring only once. The specimen sequenced was peripheral blood. These receptors originate from a human donor in a cohort sampled during active COVID-19.

V is TRBV28 and J is TRBJ2-7, with 9 bases aligning to TRBD1. CDR3 length equals 15 residues. Germline CDR1 reads MDHEN; CDR2 reads SYDVKM. Trimming took 5 bases from V and 2 from J; bases not matched to a gene: 7. This chain's CDR3 is CASSTIRDRAYEQYF. The CDR3 DNA reads TGTGCCAGCAGTACTATCAGGGACAGGGCCTACGAGCAGTACTTC.

The chain is built from TRBV2 and TRBJ1-5; 10 bases align to TRBD1. Germline V lookup: CDR1 SNHLY, CDR2 FYNNEI. J gave up 7 bases and V 4 bases, and 4 bases lay outside the gene matches. This CDR3 contains 14 residues. The CDR3 DNA reads as TGTGCCAGCAGTGGGACAGGGGGAAGCCAGCCCCAGCATTTT. Its protein product is CASSGTGGSQPQHF.

The chain links TRBV19 to TRBJ2-3; D gene ambiguous. Per the germline V gene, CDR1 is LNHDA and CDR2 is SQIVND (reference sequence). The CDR3 contains 19 residues. The V gene lost 6 bases and the J gene lost 1 base, with 26 bases spanning the gap. The CDR3, as DNA: TGTGCCAGTAGAGGCCCTGGGCAGGTAATGCGACCGCGCACAGATACGCAGTATTTT. Translated, it gives CASRGPGQVMRPRTDTQYF. Full variable domain (rest looked up from reference TRBV19 and TRBJ2-3): DGGITQSPKYLFRKEGQNVTLSCEQNLNHDAMYWYRQDPGQGLRLIYYSQIVNDFQKGDIAEGYSVSREKKESFPLTVTSAQKNPTAFYLCASRGPGQVMRPRTDTQYFGPGTRLTVL.

This chain uses TRBV7-6 with TRBJ2-5; D may be TRBD1 (6 bases). The V gene lost 1 base and the J gene lost 5 bases, with 14 bases spanning the gap. CDR1 SGHVS and CDR2 FNYEAQ come from the germline V gene. The CDR3 is 15 amino acids. The CDR3 DNA reads TGTGCCAGCAGCTTAGAGGGCCAGGGGTGGGAGACCCAGTACTTC. Its translation: CASSLEGQGWETQYF.

DNA for the CDR3: TGTGCCAGCAGTCGAGACAGGGGGAATGAGCAGTTCTTC. The encoded protein is CASSRDRGNEQFF. The V and J genes are TRBV2 and TRBJ2-1, with TRBD1 matching over 9 bases. This CDR3 is built from 13 residues. CDR1 is SNHLY, CDR2 FYNNEI, per germline. Trimming at V came to 5 bases and at J to 7 bases, leaving 3 bases not matched to a gene.

This chain uses TRBV7-9 with TRBJ1-6, with 7 bases identical to TRBD1. Germline V gene data show CDR1 as SEHNR and CDR2 as FQNEAQ (reference sequence). This CDR3 comprises 14 residues. V lost 6 bases, J lost 5 bases, and 4 bases stayed unmatched. The CDR3, as DNA: TGTGCCAGCAGGCGACAGGGTGATAATTCACCCCTCCACTTT. Translating gives CASRRQGDNSPLHF.

The chain joins TRBV7-9 to TRBJ1-1; D ambiguous. Trimming left V 5 bases short and J 0 bases short, with 7 bases between. From germline, CDR1 is SEHNR and CDR2 FQNEAQ (reference sequence). The CDR3 contains 13 residues. The CDR3 sequence: CASSPQMNTEAFF. The CDR3 DNA sequence: TGTGCCAGCAGCCCCCAAATGAACACTGAAGCTTTCTTT.

The chain has TRBV11-1 and TRBJ2-5, with a tentative D call TRBD1 (6 bases). The V gene's germline CDR1 is SGHAT and CDR2 FQDESV (reference sequence). The CDR3 is 16 residues long. V shed 4 bases and J shed 3 bases, with 18 bases lying between them. As DNA, the CDR3 is TGTGCCAGCAGCTATACCCCGGACAGAGTAAAAGAGACCCAGTACTTC. Amino acid sequence: CASSYTPDRVKETQYF.

This clone was seen only once. V usage is TRBV7-9 and J usage is TRBJ2-1, with 8 bases fitting TRBD1. The germline gives CDR1 SEHNR, CDR2 FQNEAQ (reference sequence). The length of the CDR3 is 15 residues. Trimming at V came to 5 bases and at J to 4 bases, leaving 7 bases not matched to a gene. The CDR3 nucleotides are TGTGCCAGCAGCGAGGACAGGGCTCTATACAATGAGCAGTTCTTC. Protein: CASSEDRALYNEQFF.

The genes are TRBV4-1 and TRBJ1-1; D gene unclear. The CDR3 loop spans 13 amino acids. V was clipped by 5 bases and J by 1 base, with 8 bases between them. Germline CDR1 reads MGHRA; CDR2 reads YSYEKL. The DNA of the CDR3 is TGCGCCAGCAGCAATAGGAGGAACACTGAAGCTTTCTTT. This codes for CASSNRRNTEAFF.

V and J are TRBV2 and TRBJ2-2; 9 bases agree with TRBD2. Germline V gene sequence: CDR1 SNHLY, CDR2 FYNNEI. The CDR3 totals 13 residues. The trim removed 10 bases at V and 5 bases at J, leaving 5 bases unmatched. The CDR3 loop reads CAIVAGGTGELFF. CDR3 nucleotide sequence: TGTGCCATAGTGGCGGGAGGGACCGGGGAGCTGTTTTTT.

V is TRBV5-3 and J is TRBJ1-1; D is unclear. TRBV5-3 is an open reading frame, and its role is uncertain. Trimming stripped 7 bases from V and 10 bases from J, with 14 bases between. The CDR3 totals 11 residues. CDR3 nucleotide sequence: TGTGCCAGACGCTCGGGATGCGGAGCTTTCTTT. Protein: CARRSGCGAFF.

The chain recombines TRBV4-1 with TRBJ2-1, with D tentatively TRBD2 (6 bases). This CDR3 contains 16 residues. CDR1 is MGHRA and CDR2 is YSYEKL in the germline V gene. Trimming took off 0 bases at V and 1 base at J, with 10 bases between the two ends. CDR3 sequence reads: CASSQETSASYNEQFF. CDR3 DNA sequence: TGCGCCAGCAGCCAAGAGACTAGTGCGTCCTACAATGAGCAGTTCTTC.

This clone turned up a few times. The V call is TRBV4-2, the J call TRBJ1-5, with TRBD1 matching 11 bases. After removal of 2 bases from V and 2 bases from J, the junction contained 11 bases not matched to a gene. Germline CDR1 is LGHNA and CDR2 is YNFKEQ. This CDR3 comprises 19 residues. CDR3 sequence reads: CASSQLPGQGEGRNQPQHF. DNA of the CDR3: TGTGCCAGCAGCCAACTACCGGGACAGGGGGAAGGGCGCAATCAGCCCCAGCATTTT.

This chain uses TRBV9 with TRBJ2-1; a possible D gene is TRBD2 (6 bases). The V gene lost 7 bases and the J gene lost 7 bases, with 18 bases spanning the gap. Germline values: CDR1 SGDLS, CDR2 YYNGEE. The CDR3 is 14 residues long. The CDR3 DNA sequence: TGTGCCAGCGGGCCGGACTATACCCGGAATGAGCAGTTCTTC. Protein sequence: CASGPDYTRNEQFF.

The chain combines TRBV6-1 with TRBJ2-4; 8 nucleotides align to TRBD1. This CDR3 spans 16 amino acids. The junction had 6 bases not matched to a gene; V was cut back by 4 bases and J by 1 base. Germline values: CDR1 MNHNS, CDR2 SASEGT. CDR3 sequence (DNA): TGTGCCAGCAGTGCCAACCGACAGGGGGCCAAAAACATTCAGTACTTC. This sequence encodes CASSANRQGAKNIQYF.

This CDR3 reads CASSQGGQGAIGANTEAFF. The CDR3 DNA follows: TGCGCCAGCAGCCAAGGGGGCCAGGGGGCTATTGGGGCGAACACTGAAGCTTTCTTT. The genes are TRBV4-1 and TRBJ1-1, with 8 bases fitting TRBD1. V was clipped by 1 base and J by 1 base; unmatched bases: 14. The CDR3 consists of 19 residues. The germline V gene encodes CDR1 MGHRA and CDR2 YSYEKL.

V usage is TRBV24-1 and J usage is TRBJ2-3, with 7 bases aligning to TRBD2. This CDR3 has 13 residues. With V trimmed by 7 bases and J by 0 bases, 0 bases remained unmatched. Germline V gives CDR1 KGHDR, CDR2 SFDVKD. CDR3 amino acids: CATSGRSTDTQYF. The DNA of the CDR3 is TGTGCCACCAGCGGGAGGAGCACAGATACGCAGTATTTT.

V gene TRBV4-2 combines with J gene TRBJ2-5; 12 bases align to TRBD2. The CDR3 sequence is 18 residues long. Trimming took 0 bases from V and 4 from J; bases not matched to a gene: 9. Germline V gene lookup returns CDR1 LGHNA and CDR2 YNFKEQ. In nucleotides, the CDR3 is TGTGCCAGCAGCCAAGATTGGACTAGCGGGATAAGAGTAGAGACCCAGTACTTC. Translation: CASSQDWTSGIRVETQYF.

This chain links TRBV14 with TRBJ2-1; D remains unclear. With 1 base removed from V and 7 bases from J, the gap between germline ends came to 11 bases. Germline lookup yields CDR1 SGHDN and CDR2 FVKESK. This CDR3 contains 14 residues. CDR3 DNA: TGTGCCAGCAGCCAAGTCTCCGGAGCGAATGAGCAGTTCTTC. This translates into CASSQVSGANEQFF.

The CDR3 region is CASSVGAGGQGAREQYF. The CDR3 DNA reads TGTGCCAGCAGCGTAGGAGCGGGAGGACAGGGGGCGCGGGAGCAGTACTTC. The chain has TRBV9 and TRBJ2-7; 11 bases line up with TRBD1. The J segment lost 7 bases and the V segment lost 0 bases, leaving 12 bases of the junction unmatched. CDR1 and CDR2 from the germline V gene are SGDLS and YYNGEE. This CDR3 comprises 17 residues.

V is TRBV5-1 and J is TRBJ2-1; 8 positions agree with TRBD2. This CDR3 region has 18 residues. J gave up 0 bases and V 2 bases, and 10 bases lay outside the gene matches. Germline V gene sequence: CDR1 SGHRS, CDR2 YFSETQ. In nucleotides, the CDR3 is TGCGCCAGCAGCTTACGAAGCCCCGGGAGGGACTCCTACAATGAGCAGTTCTTC. Translation: CASSLRSPGRDSYNEQFF.

The chain carries TRBV9 and TRBJ2-2; 7 bases match TRBD1. The CDR3 is 17 amino acids. The germline gives CDR1 SGDLS, CDR2 YYNGEE. V shed 1 base and J 4 bases; nucleotides not matched to a gene: 10. The CDR3 DNA is TGTGCCAGCAGCGTAAAGACCACAGGGGTAGGCACCGGGGAGCTGTTTTTT. This sequence encodes CASSVKTTGVGTGELFF.

This chain links TRBV11-2 with TRBJ2-1; the match to TRBD2 covers 7 bases. Trimming removed 1 base from V and 7 bases from J; junction bases left unmatched: 7. CDR3 size: 15 residues. Germline V gene data show CDR1 as SGHAT and CDR2 as FQNNGV. The CDR3 DNA is TGTGCCAGCAGCTTAGCACTCGCGGGAGTTAATGAGCAGTTCTTC. Its translation is CASSLALAGVNEQFF.

This clone was observed a handful of times. The chain is built from TRBV4-1 and TRBJ2-1, with TRBD2 identical over 13 bases. Germline CDR1 is MGHRA and CDR2 is YSYEKL. This CDR3 has 19 amino acids. The V gene end was trimmed by 2 bases and the J gene end by 7 bases; junction bases not matched to a gene: 14. The CDR3, as DNA: TGCGCCAGCAGCCAAAGGACTAGCGGGAGCGACGACATGAGAAATGAGCAGTTCTTC. It yields the protein CASSQRTSGSDDMRNEQFF.

V gene TRBV2 combines with J gene TRBJ1-4, with no clear D. Germline assignment: CDR1 SNHLY and CDR2 FYNNEI. The CDR3 totals 10 residues. Deletions cut 5 bases from V and 8 bases from J, with 3 bases between. CDR3 sequence reads: CASSREKLFF. CDR3 in DNA: TGTGCCAGCAGTCGGGAAAAACTGTTTTTT.

Only a few counts were recorded for this clone. The chain carries TRBV11-2 and TRBJ1-2; D ambiguous. Deletions cut 5 bases from V and 8 bases from J, with 15 bases between. The CDR3 is 13 residues long. The V gene's germline CDR1 is SGHAT and CDR2 FQNNGV. CDR3 sequence (DNA): TGTGCCAGCAGCCTCGCGGGAGCGGGGGGCTACACCTTC. It codes for CASSLAGAGGYTF.

Regarding this clone: Within the sample, other DNA sequences also encode this same CDR3. The chain joins TRBV6-5 to TRBJ1-3; the D gene is possibly TRBD1 (5 bases). The V end lost 6 bases, the J end lost 3 bases, and 9 bases lay between the germline ends. Per the germline V gene, CDR1 is MNHEY and CDR2 is SVGAGI. This CDR3 region has 13 residues. CDR3 nucleotide sequence: TGTGCCAGCAGCCCGGGGGGTGGAAACACCATATATTTT. It specifies CASSPGGGNTIYF.

The V gene is TRBV30, the J gene TRBJ2-7; 12 bases map to TRBD2. Germline trimming cut 0 bases from V and 6 bases from J; bases unmatched to any gene: 6. Germline V CDR1 and CDR2: GTSNPN, SVGIG (reference sequence). The CDR3 runs to 15 residues. CDR3 loop: CAWSVRGLAGAEQYF. The CDR3 nucleotides are TGTGCCTGGAGTGTTCGGGGACTAGCGGGTGCCGAGCAGTACTTC.